These T cell receptor beta chains were read from a single sample in a study of blood T cell repertoires in COVID-19. Sequenced by immunoSEQ multiplex PCR; TCRdb stores in-frame clones only, minus some. Among 200,000 to 250,000 clones listed, roughly 86% were seen once. The sequenced sample was peripheral blood. Receptors originate from a woman aged 45-65 years with active or convalescent COVID-19. Both conserved end residues are part of each CDR3. Fields, in order: J gene, V gene, D gene, CDR3 length, clone size, CDR3 DNA, CDR3 protein. A D gene is named only where the DNA matches it firmly. Size tells how often a clone was seen (once, few, many) or the class of an expanded clone, and some rows leave it out.

TRBJ2-3,TRBV3-1/TRBV3-2,-,16,-,TGTGCCAGCAGCCAAGGTAATGACAGGAGCACAGATACGCAGTATTTT,CASSQGNDRSTDTQYF
TRBJ1-1,TRBV6-4,-,14,-,TGTGCCAGCAGTGAGAACAGCCTGAACACTGAAGCTTTCTTT,CASSENSLNTEAFF
TRBJ2-3,TRBV3-1/TRBV3-2,TRBD2,18,-,TGTGCCAGCAGCCAAGATGTGGAGGGACTAGCGGATACAGATACGCAGTATTTT,CASSQDVEGLADTDTQYF
TRBJ1-2,TRBV19,-,13,-,TGTGCCAGTAGTATAGCAGGGGTTTATGGCTACACCTTC,CASSIAGVYGYTF
TRBJ2-7,TRBV30,TRBD2,14,-,TGTGCCTGGAGTGTATTAGCGGGTGCCTCCGAGCAGTACTTC,CAWSVLAGASEQYF
TRBJ1-2,TRBV27,TRBD1,18,-,TGTGCCAGCAGCCCAATCCCACCCGGGACAGGGGCGCTCGGGGGCTACACCTTC,CASSPIPPGTGALGGYTF
TRBJ2-5,TRBV7-2,-,11,few,TGTGCCAGCAGCCCTCGAGAGACCCAGTACTTC,CASSPRETQYF
TRBJ1-5,TRBV28,-,13,-,TGTGCCAGCAGCCGACAGTTCAATCAGCCCCAGCATTTT,CASSRQFNQPQHF
TRBJ2-3,TRBV7-3,TRBD2,16,-,TGTGCCAGCAGCTTAGAGGGCGGGAGCGGGACAGATACGCAGTATTTT,CASSLEGGSGTDTQYF
TRBJ1-2,TRBV24-1,-,15,-,TGTGCCACCAGTGATCCGCTCCTGGGGGCTAGCGGCTACACCTTC,CATSDPLLGASGYTF
TRBJ1-2,TRBV5-4,-,13,-,TGTGCCAGCAGCCCCGACGGGGACTATGGCTACACCTTC,CASSPDGDYGYTF
TRBJ1-4,TRBV5-4,-,15,-,TGTGCCAGCAGCTTGGCGGGGGGTCTTAATGAAAAACTGTTTTTT,CASSLAGGLNEKLFF
TRBJ2-5,TRBV5-1,TRBD2,16,many,TGCGCCAGCAGCTCAACCCCGGGACTAGCGGCGGAGACCCAGTACTTC,CASSSTPGLAAETQYF
TRBJ2-7,TRBV29-1,TRBD2,18,-,TGCAGCGTTGAAGATCGAAATGGAATGAGCGGGGGCGCGTACGAGCAGTACTTC,CSVEDRNGMSGGAYEQYF
TRBJ2-1,TRBV13,-,15,-,TGTGCCAGCAGCTTAGAGGCGGGGTTCTACAATGAGCAGTTCTTC,CASSLEAGFYNEQFF
TRBJ1-1,TRBV6-5,-,15,-,TGTGCCAGCAGTACCCGAGACAGGTCGGAAACTGAAGCTTTCTTT,CASSTRDRSETEAFF
TRBJ2-6,TRBV11-2,-,15,-,TGTGCCAGCAGCGTACAGAGGGCCGGGGCCAACGTCCTGACTTTC,CASSVQRAGANVLTF
TRBJ2-1,TRBV24-1,TRBD2,19,-,TGTGCCACCAGTGATGCCGTGGGGCTAGCGGGAGTAAGGCACAATGAGCAGTTCTTC,CATSDAVGLAGVRHNEQFF
TRBJ1-2,TRBV5-1,-,13,-,TGCGCCAGCAGCCCGTATACTAACTATGGCTACACCTTC,CASSPYTNYGYTF
TRBJ2-1,TRBV5-1,TRBD2,17,-,TGCGCCAGCAGCTCCCCCTTCGGGGGGGGGCCTGGCAATGAGCAGTTCTTC,CASSSPFGGGPGNEQFF
TRBJ2-2,TRBV6-6,-,11,-,TGTGCCAGCTGGGCAGCCGGGGAGCTGTTTTTT,CASWAAGELFF
TRBJ1-2,TRBV5-1,TRBD1,14,-,TGCGCCAGCAGCTTGGCGACAGGGGGTTTTGGCTACACCTTC,CASSLATGGFGYTF
TRBJ1-2,TRBV6-5,TRBD1,14,-,TGTGCCAGCAGTCAGGGACAGGGGGCGCGTGGCTACACCTTC,CASSQGQGARGYTF
TRBJ2-5,TRBV9,-,15,few,TGTGCCAGCAGCCCCTCGGGCAGCGGGCCAGAGACCCAGTACTTC,CASSPSGSGPETQYF
TRBJ1-5,TRBV6-4,-,16,-,TGTGCCGCATTCGAGGAGAGGATGGGGGGAGACCAGCCCCAGCATTTT,CAAFEERMGGDQPQHF
TRBJ1-4,TRBV6-2/TRBV6-3,-,15,-,TGTGCCAGCAGTTACGGGGGGGCAGCTAATGAAAAACTGTTTTTT,CASSYGGAANEKLFF
TRBJ2-2,TRBV5-4,-,13,few,TGTGCCAGCAGCAGATTGAGAGACGGGGAGCTGTTTTTT,CASSRLRDGELFF
TRBJ1-5,TRBV24-1,TRBD1,15,-,TGTGCCACCAGTGACGCGACAGGGATCAATCAGCCCCAGCATTTT,CATSDATGINQPQHF
TRBJ1-3,TRBV27,-,15,-,TGTGCCAGCAGTTTGACAGGTGGCTCTGGAAACACCATATATTTT,CASSLTGGSGNTIYF
TRBJ1-4,TRBV4-2,-,15,-,TGTGCCAGCAGCCAACTTCCGGGTATGGGTGAAAAACTGTTTTTT,CASSQLPGMGEKLFF
TRBJ1-1,TRBV5-1,-,14,-,TGCGCCAGCAGCTTGTCAAGGGGGAACACTGAAGCTTTCTTT,CASSLSRGNTEAFF